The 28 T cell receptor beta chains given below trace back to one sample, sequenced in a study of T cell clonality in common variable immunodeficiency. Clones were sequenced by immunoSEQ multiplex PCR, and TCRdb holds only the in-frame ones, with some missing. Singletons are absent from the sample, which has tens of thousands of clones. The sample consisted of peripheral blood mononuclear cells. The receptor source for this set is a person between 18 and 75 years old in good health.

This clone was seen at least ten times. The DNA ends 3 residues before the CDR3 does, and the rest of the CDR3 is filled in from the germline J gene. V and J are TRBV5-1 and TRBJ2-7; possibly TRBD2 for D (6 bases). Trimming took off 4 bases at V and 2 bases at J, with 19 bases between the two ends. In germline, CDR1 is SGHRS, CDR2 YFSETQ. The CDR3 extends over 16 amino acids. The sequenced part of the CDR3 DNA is TGCGCCAGCAGCCCATACCCCGGGACTCATACCTACGAG. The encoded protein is CASSPYPGTHTYE. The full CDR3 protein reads CASSPYPGTHTYEQYF.

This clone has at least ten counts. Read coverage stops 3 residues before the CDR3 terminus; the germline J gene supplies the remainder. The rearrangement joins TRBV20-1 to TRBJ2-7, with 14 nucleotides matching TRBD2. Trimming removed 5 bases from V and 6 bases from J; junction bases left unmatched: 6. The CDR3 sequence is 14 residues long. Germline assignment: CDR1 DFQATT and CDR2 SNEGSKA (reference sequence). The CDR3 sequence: CSALTSGRGGEQYF. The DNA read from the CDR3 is TGCAGTGCTTTGACTAGCGGGAGGGGAGGCGAG.

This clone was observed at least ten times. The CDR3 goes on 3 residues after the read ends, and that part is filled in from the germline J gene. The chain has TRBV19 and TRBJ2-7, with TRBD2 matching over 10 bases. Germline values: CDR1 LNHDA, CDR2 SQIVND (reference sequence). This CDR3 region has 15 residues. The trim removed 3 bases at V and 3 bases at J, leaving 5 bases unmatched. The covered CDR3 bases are TGTGCCAGTAGTATGTCACTAGCGGGAAACTACGAG. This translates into CASSMSLAGNYE. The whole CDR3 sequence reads CASSMSLAGNYEQYF.

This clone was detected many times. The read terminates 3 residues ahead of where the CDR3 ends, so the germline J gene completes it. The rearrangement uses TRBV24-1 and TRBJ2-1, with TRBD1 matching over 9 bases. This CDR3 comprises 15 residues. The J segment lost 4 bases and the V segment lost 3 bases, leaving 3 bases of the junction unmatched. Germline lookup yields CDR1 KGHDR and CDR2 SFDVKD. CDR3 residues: CATSDPGQGYNEQFF. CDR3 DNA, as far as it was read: TGTGCCACCAGTGATCCGGGACAGGGTTACAATGAG.

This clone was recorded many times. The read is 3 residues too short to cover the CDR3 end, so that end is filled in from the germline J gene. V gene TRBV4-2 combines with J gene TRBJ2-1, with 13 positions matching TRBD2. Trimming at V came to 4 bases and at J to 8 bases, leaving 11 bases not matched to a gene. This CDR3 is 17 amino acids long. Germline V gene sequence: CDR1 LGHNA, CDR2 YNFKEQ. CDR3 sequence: CASSLPRTSGSTDEQFF. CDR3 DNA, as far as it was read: TGTGCCAGCAGCCTGCCAAGGACTAGCGGGAGTACCGATGAG.

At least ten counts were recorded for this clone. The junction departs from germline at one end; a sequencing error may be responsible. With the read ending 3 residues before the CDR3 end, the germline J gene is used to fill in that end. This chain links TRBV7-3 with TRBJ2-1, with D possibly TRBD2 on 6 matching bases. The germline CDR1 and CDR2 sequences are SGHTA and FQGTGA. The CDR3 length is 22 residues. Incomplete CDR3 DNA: TGTGCTAGCAGCTTAATGCCGGGGACTCGAACCCCAACCCCGAGCTCCTACAATGAG. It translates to CASSLMPGTRTPTPSSYNE. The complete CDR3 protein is CASSLMPGTRTPTPSSYNEQFF.

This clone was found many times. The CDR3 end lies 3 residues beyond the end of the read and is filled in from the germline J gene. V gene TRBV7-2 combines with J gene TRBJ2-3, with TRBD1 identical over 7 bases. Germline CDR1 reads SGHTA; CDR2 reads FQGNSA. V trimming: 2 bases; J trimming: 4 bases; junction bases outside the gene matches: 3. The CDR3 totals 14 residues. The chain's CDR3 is CASSLRQGSDTQYF. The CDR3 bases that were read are TGTGCCAGCAGCTTAAGACAGGGCTCAGATACG. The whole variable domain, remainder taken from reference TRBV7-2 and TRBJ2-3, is GAGVSQSPSNKVTEKGKDVELRCDPISGHTALYWYRQSLGQGLEFLIYFQGNSAPDKSGLPSDRFSAERTGGSVSTLTIQRTQQEDSAVYLCASSLRQGSDTQYFGPGTRLTVL.

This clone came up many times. CDR3 loop: CASSLSGGITDTQYF. The sequenced part of the CDR3 DNA is TGTGCCAGCAGCTTATCCGGGGGTATCACAGATACG. The chain carries TRBV5-4 and TRBJ2-3; D may be TRBD2 (6 bases). From the germline J gene comes the end of the CDR3, since the read stops 3 residues before it. This CDR3 is built from 15 residues. Germline assignment: CDR1 SGHNT and CDR2 YYREEE (reference sequence). The V gene lost 2 bases and the J gene lost 2 bases, with 12 bases spanning the gap.

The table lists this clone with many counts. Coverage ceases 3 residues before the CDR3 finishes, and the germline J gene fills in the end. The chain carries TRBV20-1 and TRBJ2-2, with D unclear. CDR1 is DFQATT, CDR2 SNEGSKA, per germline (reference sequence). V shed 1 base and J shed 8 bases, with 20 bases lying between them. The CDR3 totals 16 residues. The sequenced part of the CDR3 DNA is TGCAGTGCTAGAGTGTCAGGCGACGCCATTTGGGGGGAG. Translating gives CSARVSGDAIWGE. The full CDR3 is CSARVSGDAIWGELFF.

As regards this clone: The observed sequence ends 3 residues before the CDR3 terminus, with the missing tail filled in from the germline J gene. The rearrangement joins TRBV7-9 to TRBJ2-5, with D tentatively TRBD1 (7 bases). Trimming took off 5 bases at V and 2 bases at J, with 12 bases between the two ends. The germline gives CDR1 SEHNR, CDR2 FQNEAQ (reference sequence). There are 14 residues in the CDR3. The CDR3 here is CASSMAGQQETQYF. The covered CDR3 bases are TGTGCCAGCAGCATGGCGGGACAGCAAGAGACC.

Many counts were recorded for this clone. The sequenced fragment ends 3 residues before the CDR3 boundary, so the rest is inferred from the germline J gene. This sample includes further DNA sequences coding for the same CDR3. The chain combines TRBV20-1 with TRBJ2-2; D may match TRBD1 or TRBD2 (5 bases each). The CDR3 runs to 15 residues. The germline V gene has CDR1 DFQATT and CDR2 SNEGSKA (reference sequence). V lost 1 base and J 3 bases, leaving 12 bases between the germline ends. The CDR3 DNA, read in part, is TGCAGTGCTAGAGTTCCAGGGAGTGACACCGGGGAG. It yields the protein CSARVPGSDTGE. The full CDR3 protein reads CSARVPGSDTGELFF.

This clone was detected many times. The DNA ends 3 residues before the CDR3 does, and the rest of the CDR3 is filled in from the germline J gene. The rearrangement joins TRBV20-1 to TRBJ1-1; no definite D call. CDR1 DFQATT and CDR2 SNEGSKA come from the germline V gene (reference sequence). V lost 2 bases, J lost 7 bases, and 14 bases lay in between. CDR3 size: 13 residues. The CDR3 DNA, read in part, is TGCAGTGCTAGATTAGCGGGGAAAGGTGAA. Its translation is CSARLAGKGE. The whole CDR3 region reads CSARLAGKGEAFF.

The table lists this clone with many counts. The sequenced CDR3 bases are TGTGCCAGCAGCTTAAAGTGGCAAATTAAGAACACC. As protein: CASSLKWQIKNT. The entire CDR3 sequence reads CASSLKWQIKNTIYF. The genes are TRBV7-8 and TRBJ1-3; D is undetermined. The read finishes 3 residues shy of the CDR3 end, and the germline J gene is used to complete it. Germline CDR1 and CDR2: SGHVS and FQNEAQ. There are 15 residues in the CDR3. V was shortened by 2 bases and J by 7 bases, with 15 bases between the two germline ends.

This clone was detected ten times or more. The chain's CDR3 is CATSRDQTVYEQYF. The CDR3 DNA, read in part, is TGTGCCACCAGCAGAGACCAGACAGTCTACGAG. The rearrangement links TRBV15 to TRBJ2-7, with D possibly being TRBD1 (5 bases). The read falls 3 residues short of the CDR3 end, and the missing part is taken from the germline J gene. Germline assignment: CDR1 LNHNV and CDR2 YYDKDF (reference sequence). Trimming stripped 0 bases from V and 3 bases from J, with 9 bases between. CDR3 length equals 14 residues.

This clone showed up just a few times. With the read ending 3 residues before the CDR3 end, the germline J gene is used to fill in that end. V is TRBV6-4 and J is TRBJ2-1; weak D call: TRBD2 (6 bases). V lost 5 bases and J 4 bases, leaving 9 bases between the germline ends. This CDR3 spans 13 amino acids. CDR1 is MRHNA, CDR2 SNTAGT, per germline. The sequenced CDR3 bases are TGTGCCAGCAGTAGGGACTCATACAATGAG. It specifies CASSRDSYNE. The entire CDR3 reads CASSRDSYNEQFF.

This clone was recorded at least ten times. This CDR3 reads CSAYRGLAGGYNEQFF. The DNA read from the CDR3 is TGCAGTGCTTACCGAGGACTAGCGGGAGGTTACAATGAG. V gene TRBV20-1 combines with J gene TRBJ2-1; 14 bases are a match to TRBD2. Read coverage stops 3 residues before the CDR3 terminus; the germline J gene supplies the remainder. CDR1 is DFQATT, CDR2 SNEGSKA, per germline (reference sequence). Losses at the gene ends were 5 bases for V and 4 bases for J; bases not matched to a gene: 7. The CDR3 has 16 amino acids.

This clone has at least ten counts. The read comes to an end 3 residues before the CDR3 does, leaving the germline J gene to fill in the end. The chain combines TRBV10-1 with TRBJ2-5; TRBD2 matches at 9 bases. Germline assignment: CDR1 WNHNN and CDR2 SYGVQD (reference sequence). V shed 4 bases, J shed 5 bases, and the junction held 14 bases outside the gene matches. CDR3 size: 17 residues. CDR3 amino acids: CASSGLAESLPPETQYF. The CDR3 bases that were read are TGCGCCAGCAGTGGACTAGCGGAATCACTACCCCCCGAGACC.

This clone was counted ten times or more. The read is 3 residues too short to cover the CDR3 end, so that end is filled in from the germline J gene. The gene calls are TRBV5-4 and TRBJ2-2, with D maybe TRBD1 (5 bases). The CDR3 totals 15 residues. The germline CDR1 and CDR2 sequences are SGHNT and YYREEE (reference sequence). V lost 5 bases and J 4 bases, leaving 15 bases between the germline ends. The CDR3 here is CASRPQGRGTGELFF. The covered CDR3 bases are TGTGCCAGCAGACCTCAGGGTCGCGGCACCGGGGAG.

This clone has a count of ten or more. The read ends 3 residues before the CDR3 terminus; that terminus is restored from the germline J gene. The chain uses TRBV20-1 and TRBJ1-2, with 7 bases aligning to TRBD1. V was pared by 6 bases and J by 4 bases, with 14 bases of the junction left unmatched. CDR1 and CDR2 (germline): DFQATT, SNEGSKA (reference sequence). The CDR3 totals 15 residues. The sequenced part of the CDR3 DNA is TGCAGTGCACTGCCCGACAGGGTAGGAGGCTATGGC. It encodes CSALPDRVGGYG. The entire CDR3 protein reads CSALPDRVGGYGYTF.

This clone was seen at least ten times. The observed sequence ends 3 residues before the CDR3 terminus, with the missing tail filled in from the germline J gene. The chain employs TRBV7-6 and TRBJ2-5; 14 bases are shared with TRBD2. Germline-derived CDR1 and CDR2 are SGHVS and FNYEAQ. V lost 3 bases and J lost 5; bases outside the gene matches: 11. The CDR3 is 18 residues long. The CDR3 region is CASSFAGTSGSIRETQYF. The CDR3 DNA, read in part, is TGTGCCAGCAGCTTCGCTGGGACTAGCGGGAGTATTAGGGAGACC.

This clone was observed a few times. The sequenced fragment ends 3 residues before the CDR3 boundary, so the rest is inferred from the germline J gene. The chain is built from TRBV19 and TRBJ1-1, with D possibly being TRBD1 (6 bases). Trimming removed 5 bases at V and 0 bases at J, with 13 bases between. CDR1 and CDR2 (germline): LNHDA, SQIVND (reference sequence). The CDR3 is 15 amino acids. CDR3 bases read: TGTGCCAGTAGTCCAAGACAGGAGATGAACACTGAA. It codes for CASSPRQEMNTE. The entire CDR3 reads CASSPRQEMNTEAFF.

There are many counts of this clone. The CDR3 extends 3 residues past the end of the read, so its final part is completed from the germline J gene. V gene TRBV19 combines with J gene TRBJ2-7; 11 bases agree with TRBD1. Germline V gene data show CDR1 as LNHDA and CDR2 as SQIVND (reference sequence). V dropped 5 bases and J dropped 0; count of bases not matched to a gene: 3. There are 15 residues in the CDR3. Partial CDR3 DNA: TGTGCCAGTAGTTCCGGGACAGGGGGCTCCTACGAG. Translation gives CASSSGTGGSYE. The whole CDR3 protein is CASSSGTGGSYEQYF.

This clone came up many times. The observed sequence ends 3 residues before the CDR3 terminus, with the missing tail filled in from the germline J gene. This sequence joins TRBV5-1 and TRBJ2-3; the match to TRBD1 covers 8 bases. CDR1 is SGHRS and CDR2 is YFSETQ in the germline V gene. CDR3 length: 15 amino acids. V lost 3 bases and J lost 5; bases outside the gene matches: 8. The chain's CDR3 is CASSSGQGRGDTQYF. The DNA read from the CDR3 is TGCGCCAGCAGCTCCGGACAGGGTCGTGGAGATACG.

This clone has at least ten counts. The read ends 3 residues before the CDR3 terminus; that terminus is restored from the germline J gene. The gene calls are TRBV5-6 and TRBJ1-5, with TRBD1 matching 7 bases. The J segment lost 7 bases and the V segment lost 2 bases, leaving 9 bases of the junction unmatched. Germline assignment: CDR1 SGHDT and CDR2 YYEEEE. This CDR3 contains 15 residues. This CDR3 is CASSLQGTLGQPQHF. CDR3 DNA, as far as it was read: TGTGCCAGCAGCTTACAGGGGACTTTAGGGCAGCCC.

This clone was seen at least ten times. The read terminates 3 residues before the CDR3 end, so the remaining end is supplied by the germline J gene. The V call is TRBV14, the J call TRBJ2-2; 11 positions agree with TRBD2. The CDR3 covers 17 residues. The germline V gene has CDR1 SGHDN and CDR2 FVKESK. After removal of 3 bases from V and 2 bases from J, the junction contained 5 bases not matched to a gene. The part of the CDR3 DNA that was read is TGTGCCAGCAGCCAGTCCGGGACTAGCGGCAACACCGGGGAG. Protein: CASSQSGTSGNTGE. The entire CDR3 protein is CASSQSGTSGNTGELFF.

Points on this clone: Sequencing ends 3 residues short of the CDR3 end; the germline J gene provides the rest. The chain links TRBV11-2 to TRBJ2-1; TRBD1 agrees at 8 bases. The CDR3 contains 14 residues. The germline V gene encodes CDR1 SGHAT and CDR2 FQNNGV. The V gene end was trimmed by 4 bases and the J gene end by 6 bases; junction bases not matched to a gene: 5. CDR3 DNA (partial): TGTGCCAGCAGCTACCGGGACAGGATCAATGAG. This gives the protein CASSYRDRINE. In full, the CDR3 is CASSYRDRINEQFF.

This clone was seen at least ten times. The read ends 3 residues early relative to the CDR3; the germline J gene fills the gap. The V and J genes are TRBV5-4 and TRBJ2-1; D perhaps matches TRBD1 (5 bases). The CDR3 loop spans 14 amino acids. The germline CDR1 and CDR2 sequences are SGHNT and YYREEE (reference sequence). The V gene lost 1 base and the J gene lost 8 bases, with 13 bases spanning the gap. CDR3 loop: CASSLNRKGDEQFF. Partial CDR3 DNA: TGTGCCAGCAGCTTGAATCGGAAAGGGGATGAG.

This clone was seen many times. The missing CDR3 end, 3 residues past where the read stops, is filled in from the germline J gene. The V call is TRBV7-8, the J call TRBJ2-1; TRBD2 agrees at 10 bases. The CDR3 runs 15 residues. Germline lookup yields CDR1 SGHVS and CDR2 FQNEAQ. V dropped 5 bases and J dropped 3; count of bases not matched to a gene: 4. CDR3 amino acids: CASSRLAGFYNEQFF. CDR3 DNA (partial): TGTGCCAGCAGCCGACTAGCGGGTTTCTACAATGAG.